What follows is one T cell receptor (beta chain) and its context. Its antigen is not known. This sample was included in a study of OX40 agonist ivuxolimab in advanced cancers. The method was immunoSEQ multiplex PCR; TCRdb's version includes in-frame clones alone and lacks a portion of them. Among roughly 54,000 clones listed, roughly 81% were seen once. General study results and limits: Average numbers of expanded clones were greater in CD8+ T cells than in CD4+.

At cycle 4 day 1, cycle 7 day 1, and baseline, blood was sampled. CDR1 SGHRS and CDR2 YFSETQ come from the germline V gene. The V and J ends lost 3 bases and 5 bases respectively, with 12 bases between them. The CDR3 extends over 14 amino acids. The chain links TRBV5-1 to TRBJ1-5, with D possibly matching TRBD1 (5 bases). This TCR derives from an adult with an advanced solid tumor such as melanoma, head and neck, liver or kidney cancer. Specimen: CD4+ or CD8+ T cells sorted from blood, collected in a trial of the OX40 agonist ivuxolimab. The CDR3 here is CASSSTGGDQPQHF. CDR3 DNA sequence: TGCGCCAGCAGCTCCACCGGGGGGGATCAGCCCCAGCATTTT.